This T cell receptor beta chain was sequenced for a study of blood T cell repertoires in COVID-19. At the level of the study: Samples came from the United States, Italy and Spain, spanning acute and convalescent COVID-19. The analysed material was cDNA or gDNA that came from T cells, B-cell-depleted T cells, or PBMCs.

The CDR3 loop spans 16 amino acids. The germline gives CDR1 SGHAT, CDR2 FQNNGV. Trimming cost V 3 bases and J 2 bases; bases outside gene matches: 6. Methods used by the authors: For nucleated cells, counts were estimated from reference gene primer amplification. Some clones are missing from TCRdb's copy, which holds only in-frame ones; the method was immunoSEQ multiplex PCR. The V and J calls and clone size are taken from that table; D and trimming were inferred from the DNA. This sample has over 150,000 clones, with 84% found just once. The chain uses TRBV11-2 and TRBJ2-3; 9 bases fit TRBD2. The sequenced sample consisted of peripheral blood. This receptor was taken from a human donor in a cohort sampled during active COVID-19. CDR3: CASSFLAGANTDTQYF. DNA of the CDR3: TGTGCCAGCAGCTTTTTAGCGGGGGCGAACACAGATACGCAGTATTTT.